Here is one T cell receptor beta chain with its context. Its specificity is unknown. At one end the junction does not follow the germline gene, possibly because of a read error. There are 11 residues in the CDR3. CDR1 is SGHDT and CDR2 is YYEEEE in the germline V gene. This PCR relied on a set of 60 Vbeta primers and 13 Jbeta primers. Method: immunoSEQ multiplex PCR; TCRdb's copy keeps in-frame clones and lacks some. The table includes some 130,000 clones, around 77% detected once. These data belong to a study of cytomegalovirus exposure and HLA in healthy donors. Whole-study findings and limits: The productive fraction for most TCR beta V segments was about 90% or about 30% in an earlier analysis. The study flagged approximately 180 TCR beta chains as cytomegalovirus-associated. A later analysis linked a missense variant in DCLRE1C to the trimming of TCR beta V and J genes.

This receptor was obtained from a young man in good health. The chain joins TRBV5-6 to TRBJ2-7, with 7 bases identical to TRBD1. Source material: PBMCs. CDR3 in amino acids: CASSLAGTAAF. The CDR3 DNA is TGTGCCAGCAGCTTGGCGGGGACAGCCGCCTTC.